What follows are 27 T cell receptor beta chains derived from one specimen sequenced in a study of cytomegalovirus exposure and HLA in healthy donors. PCR was performed using 60 Vbeta and 13 Jbeta primers. The protocol was immunoSEQ multiplex PCR, while the TCRdb copy is restricted to in-frame clones and leaves out a portion. The table for this sample gives roughly 100,000 clones. The sample was PBMCs. The receptors come from a man in his forties or fifties in good health and CMV-seronegative.

The CDR3 DNA reads as TGTGCCAGCCGGGGGGTGCTGAGTCGGCATGAGCAGTTCTTC. Translation gives CASRGVLSRHEQFF. The gene calls are TRBV6-5 and TRBJ2-1; 7 bases fit TRBD2. V was pared by 8 bases and J by 8 bases, with 12 bases of the junction left unmatched. CDR1 is MNHEY, CDR2 SVGAGI, per germline. This CDR3 has 14 amino acids.

The chain links TRBV2 to TRBJ1-5; 9 nucleotides match TRBD1. Germline assignment: CDR1 SNHLY and CDR2 FYNNEI. The trim removed 5 bases at V and 2 bases at J, leaving 1 base unmatched. There are 14 residues in the CDR3. The CDR3 spells CASSWTGGNQPQHF. The CDR3 region has the DNA TGTGCCAGCAGTTGGACAGGGGGCAATCAGCCCCAGCATTTT.

The V call is TRBV15, the J call TRBJ2-7; possible D gene TRBD1, 6 bases. Germline V CDR1 and CDR2: LNHNV, YYDKDF (reference sequence). CDR3 length: 15 amino acids. The V gene lost 3 bases and the J gene lost 1 base, with 13 bases spanning the gap. CDR3 in amino acids: CATSRPGHQSYEQYF. Here the CDR3 DNA reads TGTGCCACCAGCAGGCCGGGACACCAGTCCTACGAGCAGTACTTC.

The CDR3 DNA sequence: TGTGCCAGCAGCCCTGGGACTAGCGGCAAACGGTACTTC. It translates to CASSPGTSGKRYF. The chain joins TRBV7-9 to TRBJ2-7; 11 bases map to TRBD2. With V trimmed by 5 bases and J by 12 bases, 9 bases remained unmatched. The germline gives CDR1 SEHNR, CDR2 FQNEAQ (reference sequence). The CDR3 covers 13 residues. The entire variable domain, with the rest obtained from reference TRBV7-9 and TRBJ2-7, is as follows: DTGVSQNPRHKITKRGQNVTFRCDPISEHNRLYWYRQTLGQGPEFLTYFQNEAQLEKSRLLSDRFSAERPKGSFSTLEIQRTEQGDSAMYLCASSPGTSGKRYFGPGTRLTVT.

The V and J genes are TRBV9 and TRBJ2-5; maybe TRBD2 (6 bases). Germline CDR1 and CDR2: SGDLS and YYNGEE. The CDR3 runs 15 residues. V dropped 0 bases and J dropped 4 bases, with 13 bases sitting between them. CDR3 loop: CASSVDYAGTETQYF. The CDR3 region has the DNA TGTGCCAGCAGCGTAGATTACGCGGGGACAGAGACCCAGTACTTC.

The chain links TRBV7-6 to TRBJ1-6; D remains unclear. This CDR3 region has 17 residues. The germline V gene has CDR1 SGHVS and CDR2 FNYEAQ. The V end lost 2 bases, the J end lost 0 bases, and 11 bases lay between the germline ends. Here the CDR3 reads CASSLYRDSSYNSPLHF. CDR3 DNA: TGTGCCAGCAGCTTATATCGGGATAGCTCCTATAATTCACCCCTCCACTTT.

The chain employs TRBV27 and TRBJ2-7, with TRBD2 identical over 7 bases. The CDR3 consists of 15 residues. Germline values: CDR1 MNHEY, CDR2 SMNVEV (reference sequence). V shed 5 bases, J shed 0 bases, and the junction held 7 bases outside the gene matches. CDR3 sequence reads: CASSPLAYSSYEQYF. In DNA, the CDR3 is TGTGCCAGCAGTCCACTAGCGTACAGCTCCTACGAGCAGTACTTC.

J is TRBJ1-1 and V is TRBV7-9; D is unclear. Deletions cut 5 bases from V and 0 bases from J, with 19 bases between. Germline V gives CDR1 SEHNR, CDR2 FQNEAQ (reference sequence). This CDR3 has 17 residues. CDR3 in amino acids: CASSPAVRGRLNTEAFF. Written as DNA, the CDR3 is TGTGCCAGCAGCCCCGCGGTCCGGGGAAGGTTGAACACTGAAGCTTTCTTT.

This chain links TRBV27 with TRBJ2-7, with D possibly TRBD1 on 5 matching bases. Germline assignment: CDR1 MNHEY and CDR2 SMNVEV (reference sequence). V lost 6 bases and J 0 bases, leaving 9 bases between the germline ends. This CDR3 is built from 13 residues. The CDR3 is CASRGLSSYEQYF. DNA of the CDR3: TGTGCCAGCAGGGGGCTAAGCTCCTACGAGCAGTACTTC.

V is TRBV15 and J is TRBJ2-3; a possible D gene is TRBD1 (5 bases). This CDR3 contains 14 residues. Germline CDR1 reads LNHNV; CDR2 reads YYDKDF (reference sequence). V shed 0 bases and J shed 4 bases, with 8 bases lying between them. CDR3 in DNA: TGTGCCACCAGCAGAGATCAAGGGGCAGATACGCAGTATTTT. It codes for CATSRDQGADTQYF. Filled out from reference TRBV15 and TRBJ2-3, the complete variable domain reads DAMVIQNPRYQVTQFGKPVTLSCSQTLNHNVMYWYQQKSSQAPKLLFHYYDKDFNNEADTPDNFQSRRPNTSFCFLDIRSPGLGDTAMYLCATSRDQGADTQYFGPGTRLTVL.

The J gene is TRBJ1-1, the V gene TRBV5-1, with TRBD1 identical over 9 bases. After removal of 3 bases from V and 6 bases from J, the junction contained 6 bases not matched to a gene. Germline CDR1 reads SGHRS; CDR2 reads YFSETQ. This CDR3 has 14 residues. CDR3 sequence (DNA): TGCGCCAGCAGCTCGGGACAGGGACGGGCTGAAGCTTTCTTT. Amino acid sequence: CASSSGQGRAEAFF.

The rearrangement links TRBV29-1 to TRBJ2-7, with TRBD2 as a possible D gene (6 bases). The CDR3 consists of 12 residues. Germline CDR1 SQVTM, CDR2 ANQGSEA. V dropped 7 bases and J dropped 5 bases, with 15 bases sitting between them. The CDR3 region has the DNA TGCAGCGCCCGGAGGGCCGGCGACGAGCAGTACTTC. Translation gives CSARRAGDEQYF.

The gene calls are TRBV19 and TRBJ2-3; 8 nucleotides align to TRBD1. This CDR3 contains 15 residues. V was clipped by 5 bases and J by 2 bases; unmatched bases: 6. Looked up from germline, CDR1 is LNHDA and CDR2 is SQIVND (reference sequence). The CDR3 region has the DNA TGTGCCAGTAGTCCCCGGACAGGGAACACAGATACGCAGTATTTT. Translated, it gives CASSPRTGNTDTQYF.

Regarding this clone: Distinct nucleotide sequences in the sample also encode this CDR3. The chain recombines TRBV7-2 with TRBJ2-2; 10 nucleotides align to TRBD2. V shed 1 base and J 6 bases; nucleotides not matched to a gene: 5. The CDR3 sequence is 16 residues long. Germline loops: CDR1 SGHTA, CDR2 FQGNSA. Written as DNA, the CDR3 is TGTGCCAGCAGCTTAGGATCTAGCGGGAGTCCCGGGGAGCTGTTTTTT. Its protein is CASSLGSSGSPGELFF.

J is TRBJ2-7 and V is TRBV5-4; D is unresolved. CDR1 and CDR2 from the germline V gene are SGHNT and YYREEE (reference sequence). V dropped 0 bases and J dropped 7 bases, with 17 bases sitting between them. CDR3 length equals 15 residues. Here the CDR3 DNA reads TGTGCCAGCAGCTTGGCGGTTAGCCTCCTTGGGGAGCAGTACTTC. Its translation: CASSLAVSLLGEQYF.

V gene TRBV7-2 combines with J gene TRBJ1-5; D call uncertain. The V end was cut by 5 bases, the J end by 0 bases, with 8 bases between. CDR1 and CDR2 from the germline V gene are SGHTA and FQGNSA. The CDR3 sequence is 14 residues long. The CDR3 region has the DNA TGTGCCAGCAGCCCACGGGGTAGCAATCAGCCCCAGCATTTT. Protein: CASSPRGSNQPQHF.

The chain carries TRBV9 and TRBJ1-1; TRBD1 might be the D (5 bases). CDR3 length: 15 amino acids. Looked up from germline, CDR1 is SGDLS and CDR2 is YYNGEE. The ends were cut back, 0 bases at V and 1 base at J, with 10 bases in the middle. The CDR3 DNA reads as TGTGCCAGCAGCGTAGTAGGGGTGGGGAACACTGAAGCTTTCTTT. Encoded protein: CASSVVGVGNTEAFF.

The CDR3 DNA follows: TGTGCCAGCAGCGGTGGACTAGCGCTCTCTGGGGCCAACGTCCTGACTTTC. Translation: CASSGGLALSGANVLTF. The chain has TRBV9 and TRBJ2-6; 9 bases map to TRBD2. With V trimmed by 3 bases and J by 0 bases, 4 bases remained unmatched. In germline, CDR1 is SGDLS, CDR2 YYNGEE. The CDR3 extends over 17 amino acids.

The CDR3 is CASSLQGSNEKLFF. Here the CDR3 DNA reads TGTGCCAGCAGCTTACAGGGATCTAATGAAAAACTGTTTTTT. The chain links TRBV7-9 to TRBJ1-4, with a possible D match to TRBD1 (5 bases). The CDR3 has 14 residues. Germline CDR1 and CDR2: SEHNR and FQNEAQ (reference sequence). V was clipped by 2 bases and J by 3 bases, with 7 bases between them. The full variable domain, rest sourced from reference TRBV7-9 and TRBJ1-4, is DTGVSQNPRHKITKRGQNVTFRCDPISEHNRLYWYRQTLGQGPEFLTYFQNEAQLEKSRLLSDRFSAERPKGSFSTLEIQRTEQGDSAMYLCASSLQGSNEKLFFGSGTQLSVL.

This chain links TRBV11-2 with TRBJ2-7; no reliable D call. Trimming cost V 2 bases and J 2 bases, with 10 bases left between them. The CDR3 loop spans 14 amino acids. Germline CDR1 reads SGHAT; CDR2 reads FQNNGV. CDR3 residues: CASSLSSQTYEQYF. In nucleotides, the CDR3 is TGTGCCAGCAGCTTATCCAGTCAGACCTACGAGCAGTACTTC.

The rearrangement links TRBV6-1 to TRBJ2-5; D remains unclear. There are 12 residues in the CDR3. CDR1 is MNHNS, CDR2 SASEGT, per germline. The V end was cut by 4 bases, the J end by 2 bases, with 5 bases between. The CDR3 spells CASSGRQETQYF. CDR3 bases: TGTGCCAGCAGTGGCAGACAAGAGACCCAGTACTTC.

The rearrangement joins TRBV10-3 to TRBJ2-4; 8 bases line up with TRBD2. The CDR3 has 17 amino acids. Per germline, CDR1 ENHRY and CDR2 SYGVKD. The J segment lost 5 bases and the V segment lost 4 bases, leaving 13 bases of the junction unmatched. The CDR3 is CAISVSLRGGGENIQYF. DNA for the CDR3: TGTGCCATCAGTGTCTCTCTTCGGGGGGGCGGGGAAAACATTCAGTACTTC.

CDR3 in DNA: TGTGCCAGCAGGGGACAGGGGAAGAATTCACCCCTCCACTTT. Amino acids: CASRGQGKNSPLHF. The chain combines TRBV6-5 with TRBJ1-6; 10 bases match TRBD1. Germline lookup yields CDR1 MNHEY and CDR2 SVGAGI. CDR3 length equals 14 residues. Germline trimming cut 6 bases from V and 7 bases from J; bases unmatched to any gene: 3.

The chain couples TRBV5-6 to TRBJ1-1; tentatively, D is TRBD1 (5 bases). With 4 bases removed from V and 4 bases from J, the gap between germline ends came to 11 bases. There are 13 residues in the CDR3. Germline CDR1 is SGHDT and CDR2 is YYEEEE. The CDR3 nucleotides read TGTGCCAGCAGCCGTACAGGTCGCACTGAAGCTTTCTTT. Its protein is CASSRTGRTEAFF.

The chain carries TRBV11-3 and TRBJ1-1, with unresolved D. CDR3 length: 13 residues. Trimming stripped 0 bases from V and 3 bases from J, with 5 bases between. Germline CDR1 is SGHNT and CDR2 is YENEEA. CDR3 amino acids: CASSLDTYTEAFF. CDR3 DNA sequence: TGTGCCAGCAGCTTAGACACTTACACTGAAGCTTTCTTT.

The CDR3 DNA follows: TGTGCCAGCAGTGAAGCTCTGGGACAGGTTCTGCAGCCCCAGCATTTT. Translation gives CASSEALGQVLQPQHF. The chain has TRBV2 and TRBJ1-5; 8 nucleotides line up with TRBD1. CDR1 is SNHLY and CDR2 is FYNNEI in the germline V gene. The CDR3 totals 16 residues. The trim removed 0 bases at V and 7 bases at J, leaving 8 bases unmatched.

V gene TRBV6-1 combines with J gene TRBJ2-3, with 7 bases identical to TRBD2. Germline-derived CDR1 and CDR2 are MNHNS and SASEGT. The CDR3 runs to 12 residues. Germline trimming cut 9 bases from V and 4 bases from J; bases unmatched to any gene: 4. The CDR3 sequence is CASRAGADTQYF. The CDR3 DNA reads as TGTGCCAGTAGGGCGGGGGCAGATACGCAGTATTTT.